These 20 T cell receptor beta chains were all obtained from the same sample, sequenced in a study of blood T cell repertoires in COVID-19. Profiling relied on immunoSEQ multiplex PCR, and the TCRdb table lists in-frame clones only, not all of them. The table lists roughly 130,000 clones, approximately 83% of them singletons, with less than 20% in the top ten. The sequencing input was peripheral blood. Receptors originate from a woman aged 50 to 60 with acute or convalescent COVID-19.

The rearrangement links TRBV5-4 to TRBJ1-2, with 7 bases identical to TRBD1. Germline assignment: CDR1 SGHNT and CDR2 YYREEE (reference sequence). The CDR3 has 15 residues. Germline trimming cut 3 bases from V and 0 bases from J; bases unmatched to any gene: 5. The CDR3 protein is CASSSPGQTNYGYTF. CDR3 nucleotide sequence: TGTGCCAGCAGCTCCCCGGGACAGACTAACTATGGCTACACCTTC.

The chain joins TRBV19 to TRBJ1-5, with 9 bases matching TRBD1. With V trimmed by 7 bases and J by 2 bases, 6 bases remained unmatched. CDR1 is LNHDA and CDR2 is SQIVND in the germline V gene (reference sequence). The CDR3 totals 15 residues. DNA of the CDR3: TGTGCCAGTATATTAAGGACAGGGGGCAATCAGCCCCAGCATTTT. Translation: CASILRTGGNQPQHF.

This rearrangement joins TRBV28 to TRBJ1-2; 8 bases match TRBD1. V was clipped by 5 bases and J by 3 bases; unmatched bases: 14. This CDR3 contains 17 residues. Germline values: CDR1 MDHEN, CDR2 SYDVKM. In DNA form, the CDR3 reads TGTGCCAGCAGTCCCTCGACCCCAGGGGGCCCCCACTATGGCTACACCTTC. Translating it yields CASSPSTPGGPHYGYTF.

This clone came up a few times. The chain has TRBV30 and TRBJ2-1; D might be TRBD2 (5 bases). The CDR3 sequence is 13 residues long. Germline CDR1 reads GTSNPN; CDR2 reads SVGIG (reference sequence). V gave up 8 bases and J gave up 6 bases, with 17 bases separating them. CDR3 DNA sequence: TGTGCCGGCAAGCATCTGGGGAGCAATGAGCAGTTCTTC. Translated, it gives CAGKHLGSNEQFF.

This chain uses TRBV5-1 with TRBJ2-1; 7 nucleotides line up with TRBD1. Trimming took 4 bases from V and 8 from J; bases not matched to a gene: 15. The germline gives CDR1 SGHRS, CDR2 YFSETQ. There are 16 residues in the CDR3. The CDR3 nucleotides are TGCGCCAGCAGCACAGGACCGGGACAGCCTTTTGATGAGCAGTTCTTC. Residues: CASSTGPGQPFDEQFF.

This chain connects TRBV2 to TRBJ1-2; perhaps TRBD1 as D (6 bases). Germline V gives CDR1 SNHLY, CDR2 FYNNEI. There are 16 residues in the CDR3. Trimming pared 8 bases from V and 0 bases from J, leaving 19 bases between. The CDR3 here is CASGRGRDIANYGYTF. DNA of the CDR3: TGTGCCAGCGGAAGAGGTCGGGACATCGCTAACTATGGCTACACCTTC. Full variable domain (remainder filled in from reference TRBV2 and TRBJ1-2): EPEVTQTPSHQVTQMGQEVILRCVPISNHLYFYWYRQILGQKVEFLVSFYNNEISEKSEIFDDQFSVERPDGSNFTLKIRSTKLEDSAMYFCASGRGRDIANYGYTFGSGTRLTVV.

The rearrangement uses TRBV19 and TRBJ1-1; D gene ambiguous. There are 15 residues in the CDR3. Germline V gene data show CDR1 as LNHDA and CDR2 as SQIVND (reference sequence). V was shortened by 1 base and J by 3 bases, with 12 bases between the two germline ends. The CDR3 DNA reads TGTGCCAGTAGTATAGGGCCCGCGGCGGACACTGAAGCTTTCTTT. Its protein product is CASSIGPAADTEAFF.

The rearrangement links TRBV5-1 to TRBJ2-3; D is ambiguous. The V end lost 4 bases, the J end lost 3 bases, and 9 bases lay between the germline ends. The length of the CDR3 is 13 residues. Per the germline V gene, CDR1 is SGHRS and CDR2 is YFSETQ. The CDR3 DNA reads as TGCGCCAGCAGCACAATGTTAACAGATACGCAGTATTTT. Its protein is CASSTMLTDTQYF.

The V and J genes are TRBV6-6 and TRBJ1-4; TRBD1 might be the D (5 bases). Trimming pared 2 bases from V and 1 base from J, leaving 11 bases between. This CDR3 is built from 16 residues. CDR1 is MNHNY and CDR2 is SVGAGI in the germline V gene (reference sequence). The CDR3 region has the DNA TGTGCCAGCAGTTACCCGAGGACACAAACTAATGAAAAACTGTTTTTT. This codes for CASSYPRTQTNEKLFF.

This sequence joins TRBV19 and TRBJ1-5, with D possibly being TRBD1 (6 bases). The germline V gene has CDR1 LNHDA and CDR2 SQIVND (reference sequence). V was trimmed by 3 bases and J by 0 bases, leaving 15 bases between them. The CDR3 covers 17 residues. CDR3 amino acids: CASSMGGQPYSNQPQHF. The CDR3 DNA reads as TGTGCCAGTAGTATGGGCGGACAGCCGTATAGCAATCAGCCCCAGCATTTT.

This clone was seen only a few times. The rearrangement links TRBV7-3 to TRBJ2-1, with TRBD2 matching over 16 bases. Germline V lookup: CDR1 SGHTA, CDR2 FQGTGA. With 3 bases clipped from V and 15 bases from J, the junction kept 5 bases outside the gene matches. The CDR3 is made up of 14 amino acids. The CDR3 nucleotides read TGTGCCAGCAGCTTCGGGACTAGCGGGGGGGCCACGTTCTTC. Translating gives CASSFGTSGGATFF.

This chain connects TRBV19 to TRBJ2-7; D may be TRBD2 (6 bases). CDR1 and CDR2 (germline): LNHDA, SQIVND (reference sequence). Trimming took off 2 bases at V and 3 bases at J, with 14 bases between the two ends. This CDR3 is 15 amino acids long. The DNA for the CDR3 is TGTGCCAGTAGTATAACGGGACTTGGCTACTACGAGCAGTACTTC. Its translation: CASSITGLGYYEQYF.

Worth noting for this clone: Additional DNA sequences in this sample encode the identical CDR3. The chain couples TRBV7-9 to TRBJ1-4; the D gene is possibly TRBD1 (5 bases). The germline gives CDR1 SEHNR, CDR2 FQNEAQ (reference sequence). This CDR3 contains 15 residues. V shed 1 base and J shed 8 bases, with 14 bases lying between them. The CDR3 nucleotides read TGTGCCAGCAGCTTAGATCGTACAGGATTGGAAAAACTGTTTTTT. Translated, it gives CASSLDRTGLEKLFF.

The gene calls are TRBV14 and TRBJ2-4; 11 bases align to TRBD2. Germline-derived CDR1 and CDR2 are SGHDN and FVKESK. The CDR3 has 17 residues. Trimming cost V 4 bases and J 0 bases; bases outside gene matches: 5. The CDR3 DNA sequence: TGTGCCAGCAGCCCTAGCGGGGGGAGGGGAGCCAAAAACATTCAGTACTTC. It translates to CASSPSGGRGAKNIQYF.

The rearrangement uses TRBV4-1 and TRBJ2-5; D is possibly TRBD1 (6 bases). Per the germline V gene, CDR1 is MGHRA and CDR2 is YSYEKL. The ends were cut back, 4 bases at V and 1 base at J, with 16 bases in the middle. The CDR3 runs to 16 residues. This chain's CDR3 is CASSLLENRVQETQYF. DNA for the CDR3: TGCGCCAGCAGCCTGCTTGAAAACAGGGTCCAAGAGACCCAGTACTTC.

This clone was recorded a few times. This chain connects TRBV6-5 to TRBJ1-6, with TRBD1 as a possible D gene (6 bases). V was clipped by 4 bases and J by 8 bases, with 18 bases between them. The CDR3 length is 16 residues. Germline V gene lookup returns CDR1 MNHEY and CDR2 SVGAGI. The CDR3 is CASSLQGRRKDSPLHF. CDR3 DNA sequence: TGTGCCAGCAGTTTGCAGGGGCGAAGGAAGGATTCACCCCTCCACTTT.

This chain uses TRBV9 with TRBJ1-1; the match to TRBD1 covers 8 bases. The V gene's germline CDR1 is SGDLS and CDR2 YYNGEE. The CDR3 has 14 residues. Losses at the gene ends were 3 bases for V and 10 bases for J; bases not matched to a gene: 11. CDR3 DNA sequence: TGTGCCAGCAGCGCCCCGACAGGGGTTGGCGGAGCTTTCTTT. This gives the protein CASSAPTGVGGAFF.

The rearrangement uses TRBV19 and TRBJ2-6, with 8 bases lining up with TRBD1. The CDR3 sequence is 16 residues long. Per germline, CDR1 LNHDA and CDR2 SQIVND (reference sequence). The junction had 5 bases not matched to a gene; V was cut back by 7 bases and J by 0 bases. The CDR3 is CASNRQGHSGANVLTF. CDR3 sequence (DNA): TGTGCCAGTAATAGACAGGGGCACTCTGGGGCCAACGTCCTGACTTTC.

The chain carries TRBV6-5 and TRBJ2-7, with TRBD1 as a possible D gene (6 bases). The germline CDR1 and CDR2 sequences are MNHEY and SVGAGI. Trimming took off 7 bases at V and 3 bases at J, with 10 bases between the two ends. The CDR3 consists of 12 residues. The CDR3 reads CASMAQGYEQYF. The DNA for the CDR3 is TGTGCCAGCATGGCACAGGGCTACGAGCAGTACTTC.

The chain joins TRBV7-9 to TRBJ2-7, with 10 bases fitting TRBD2. V shed 5 bases, J shed 3 bases, and the junction held 4 bases outside the gene matches. The CDR3 runs to 14 residues. Germline-derived CDR1 and CDR2 are SEHNR and FQNEAQ (reference sequence). CDR3 sequence: CASSERGGRYEQYF. The CDR3 DNA reads TGTGCCAGCAGCGAGCGGGGGGGCCGCTACGAGCAGTACTTC.